The text below deals with one T cell receptor (beta chain). Its antigen is not known. The data are from a study of cytomegalovirus exposure and HLA in healthy donors. Findings and limits, study-wide: Researchers catalogued some 160 TCR beta chains as cytomegalovirus-associated.

The CDR3 sequence is 12 residues long. The germline CDR1 and CDR2 sequences are SEHNR and FQNEAQ (reference sequence). V was trimmed by 4 bases and J by 9 bases, leaving 7 bases between them. It was with 60 Vbeta and 13 Jbeta primers that the PCR ran. Method: immunoSEQ multiplex PCR; TCRdb's copy keeps in-frame clones and lacks some. Its listing shows over 65,000 clones. Sequences were obtained from PBMCs. The clonotype was recovered from a woman younger than 45 in good health and CMV-seronegative. V usage is TRBV7-9 and J usage is TRBJ1-6; weak D call: TRBD1 (5 bases). CDR3 bases: TGTGCCAGCAGCTCAGGGTTTTCACCCCTCCACTTT. Protein product: CASSSGFSPLHF.